This T cell receptor beta chain came from a study of CD8+ T cells in alopecia areata. In the study overall: A regimen of oral tofacitinib, 5 to 10 mg twice daily, was given to treated patients. Findings and caveats of the study: When scalp samples are sequenced, resident alphabeta T cells of normal skin are also captured.

In the case of this clone: The antigen is unknown.

Peripheral blood, together with lesional scalp punch biopsies, was collected from alopecia areata patients. Isolated RNA was reverse transcribed into cDNA used as the sequencing template. Sequenced by immunoSEQ multiplex PCR; TCRdb stores in-frame clones only, minus some. The table includes about 150,000 clones, around 50% detected once. V was shortened by 3 bases and J by 2 bases, with 7 bases between the two germline ends. Germline lookup yields CDR1 LNHDA and CDR2 SQIVND (reference sequence). The CDR3 consists of 13 residues. The rearrangement links TRBV19 to TRBJ1-1, with a tentative D call TRBD1 (5 bases). The specimen comprised CD8+ T cells sorted from blood, sampled at week 0. The clonotype comes from a human donor with alopecia areata. DNA of the CDR3: TGTGCCAGTAGTATGGGACCCAACACTGAAGCTTTCTTT. Translated: CASSMGPNTEAFF.